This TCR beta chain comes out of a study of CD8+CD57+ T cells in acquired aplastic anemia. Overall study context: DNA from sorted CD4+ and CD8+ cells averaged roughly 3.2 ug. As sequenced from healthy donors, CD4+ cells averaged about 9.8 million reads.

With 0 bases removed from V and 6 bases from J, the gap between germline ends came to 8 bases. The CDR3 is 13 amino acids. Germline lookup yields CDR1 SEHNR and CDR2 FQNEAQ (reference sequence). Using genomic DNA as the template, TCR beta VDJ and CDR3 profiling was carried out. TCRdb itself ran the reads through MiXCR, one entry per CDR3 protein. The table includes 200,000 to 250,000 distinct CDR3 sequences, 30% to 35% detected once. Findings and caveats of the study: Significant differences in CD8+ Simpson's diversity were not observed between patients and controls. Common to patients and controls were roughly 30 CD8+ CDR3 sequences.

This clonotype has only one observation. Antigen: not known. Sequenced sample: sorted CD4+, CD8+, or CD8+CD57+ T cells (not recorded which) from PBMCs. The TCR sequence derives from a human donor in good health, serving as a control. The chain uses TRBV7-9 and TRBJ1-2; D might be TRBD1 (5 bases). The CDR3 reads CASSLARGNGYTF. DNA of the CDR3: TGTGCCAGCAGCTTAGCTAGGGGTAATGGCTACACCTTC.